The rows below give T cell receptor beta chains drawn from one sample of a study of OX40 agonist ivuxolimab in advanced cancers. Clones were read by immunoSEQ multiplex PCR, and TCRdb kept only the in-frame ones, dropping some. The sample lists nearly 50,000 clones; more than 85% were seen once. Sequencing used CD4+ or CD8+ T cells sorted from blood, obtained in a trial of the OX40 agonist ivuxolimab. The receptors stem from an adult with an advanced solid tumor such as melanoma, head and neck, liver or kidney cancer. Both conserved end residues are part of each CDR3. Fields, in order: V gene, J gene, D gene, clone size, CDR3 protein, CDR3 DNA. D genes are given only for firm matches. Only some rows state a clone size, as once, few, many or a class for expanded clones.

TRBV6-1	TRBJ1-2	TRBD1	-	CASTGTGDGYTF	TGTGCCAGCACAGGGACAGGGGATGGCTACACCTTC
TRBV18	TRBJ2-3	TRBD2	-	CASSPSLAGTDTQYF	TGTGCCAGCTCACCGTCTCTAGCGGGTACAGATACGCAGTATTTT
TRBV6-5	TRBJ2-1	-	-	CASSLPGFGEQFF	TGTGCCAGCAGCCTACCCGGCTTTGGTGAGCAGTTCTTC
TRBV4-1	TRBJ2-2	-	once	CASSLIDSTGELFF	TGCGCCAGCAGCCTAATAGACAGCACCGGGGAGCTGTTTTTT
TRBV9	TRBJ2-3	-	-	CASSDPGQYTDTQYF	TGTGCCAGCAGCGATCCGGGACAATACACAGATACGCAGTATTTT
TRBV14	TRBJ2-5	-	-	CASSPPGRQETQYF	TGTGCCAGCAGCCCTCCCGGGCGCCAAGAGACCCAGTACTTC
TRBV6-6	TRBJ1-1	-	-	CASSVGTPFLAFF	TGTGCCAGCAGTGTGGGGACGCCCTTTTTGGCTTTCTTT
TRBV29-1	TRBJ1-1	-	few	CSVGGQGYGKSEAFF	TGCAGCGTTGGAGGGCAGGGGTACGGCAAGTCTGAAGCTTTCTTT
TRBV5-1	TRBJ2-5	-	-	CASSPTGQETQYF	TGCGCCAGCAGCCCAACAGGACAAGAGACCCAGTACTTC
TRBV4-1	TRBJ2-1	TRBD1	-	CASSQATGGYNEQFF	TGCGCCAGCAGCCAGGCGACAGGGGGCTACAATGAGCAGTTCTTC
TRBV2	TRBJ2-3	-	-	CASSGGLSWQYF	TGTGCCAGCAGTGGTGGACTATCCTGGCAGTATTTT
TRBV6-1	TRBJ1-5	-	-	CASRRGKDQPQHF	TGTGCCAGCAGGAGGGGGAAGGATCAGCCCCAGCATTTT
TRBV6-5	TRBJ1-6	-	-	CASRLTGRSPLHF	TGTGCCAGCAGACTAACAGGGCGGTCACCCCTCCACTTT
TRBV7-9	TRBJ1-4	TRBD1	-	CASSLATGLGEKLFF	TGTGCCAGCAGCTTAGCGACAGGGTTGGGTGAAAAACTGTTTTTT
TRBV29-1	TRBJ2-5	TRBD2	-	CSVVEGTSGFRGETQYF	TGCAGCGTTGTTGAAGGGACTAGCGGGTTTAGGGGAGAGACCCAGTACTTC
TRBV11-3	TRBJ2-2	-	-	CASSPTNDNTGELFF	TGTGCCAGCAGCCCCACCAATGATAACACCGGGGAGCTGTTTTTT
TRBV4-2	TRBJ1-4	-	-	CASSQRGNNEKLFF	TGTGCCAGCAGCCAAAGGGGGAATAATGAAAAACTGTTTTTT
TRBV6-6	TRBJ2-7	TRBD1	-	CASSPGTAYEQYF	TGTGCCAGCAGTCCCGGGACAGCCTACGAGCAGTACTTC
TRBV10-3	TRBJ2-7	TRBD1	-	CAISESSIQGTYEQYF	TGTGCCATCAGTGAGTCGAGTATACAGGGGACCTACGAGCAGTACTTC
TRBV5-8	TRBJ1-5	-	few	CASSLRGGGNQPQHF	TGTGCCAGCAGCTTGAGAGGGGGTGGGAATCAGCCCCAGCATTTT
TRBV7-2	TRBJ2-7	TRBD2	-	CASSLWFGGGDEQYF	TGTGCCAGCAGCTTATGGTTTGGCGGGGGGGACGAGCAGTACTTC
TRBV2	TRBJ1-3	-	-	CASSDSTLGNTIYF	TGTGCCAGCAGTGACTCAACCCTAGGAAACACCATATATTTT
TRBV15	TRBJ2-3	TRBD2	-	CATSRDIGDSGRLGTQYF	TGTGCCACCAGCAGAGATATCGGCGATAGCGGGAGGCTGGGGACGCAGTATTTT
TRBV25-1	TRBJ2-2	-	-	CASSEEVANTGELFF	TGTGCCAGCAGTGAAGAGGTCGCGAACACCGGGGAGCTGTTTTTT
TRBV7-7	TRBJ2-2	-	-	CASSFFENTGELFF	TGTGCCAGCAGCTTCTTTGAGAACACCGGGGAGCTGTTTTTT
TRBV19	TRBJ2-5	-	few	CASTTTPGAWETQYF	TGTGCCAGTACTACAACACCGGGCGCTTGGGAGACCCAGTACTTC
TRBV7-6	TRBJ2-2	TRBD2	-	CASSLGISGGSNTGELFF	TGTGCCAGCAGCTTAGGAATTAGCGGGGGCTCGAACACCGGGGAGCTGTTTTTT
TRBV30	TRBJ2-7	-	-	CAWSSPDSALEQYF	TGTGCCTGGAGTAGCCCCGACTCCGCCTTGGAGCAGTACTTC
TRBV6-1	TRBJ1-5	-	-	CASSELGISNQPQHF	TGTGCCAGCAGTGAATTAGGGATTAGCAATCAGCCCCAGCATTTT
TRBV30	TRBJ2-3	-	once	CAWNLRAGRGNTQYF	TGTGCCTGGAATCTTAGGGCTGGCCGAGGGAATACGCAGTATTTT
TRBV6-1	TRBJ1-3	-	-	CASRPDSGNTIYF	TGTGCCAGCAGACCAGACTCTGGAAACACCATATATTTT
TRBV19	TRBJ2-7	TRBD1	once	CASSIGDRPYEQYF	TGTGCCAGTAGTATAGGGGACAGGCCCTACGAGCAGTACTTC
TRBV27	TRBJ2-7	TRBD2	once	CASSAGTSGPYEQYF	TGTGCCAGCAGCGCAGGGACTAGCGGCCCCTACGAGCAGTACTTC
TRBV4-1	TRBJ2-1	TRBD2	-	CASGPEAGGPHNEQFF	TGCGCCAGCGGCCCCGAGGCGGGAGGGCCCCACAATGAGCAGTTCTTC
TRBV4-1	TRBJ2-7	-	once	CASSQDSRRGVYEQYF	TGCGCCAGCAGCCAAGATAGTAGGCGTGGAGTCTACGAGCAGTACTTC
TRBV10-3	TRBJ1-2	-	-	CAIRGTPGYTF	TGTGCCATCAGGGGGACGCCGGGCTACACCTTC
TRBV11-3	TRBJ2-2	TRBD1	-	CASSLGWTGGDTGELFF	TGTGCCAGCAGCTTAGGCTGGACAGGGGGCGACACCGGGGAGCTGTTTTTT
TRBV6-1	TRBJ2-7	TRBD2	-	CASSVSRGTGYEQYF	TGTGCCAGCAGTGTGTCGCGGGGGACCGGCTACGAGCAGTACTTC
TRBV11-2	TRBJ2-5	TRBD2	-	CASNGLAGALTQYF	TGTGCCAGCAACGGACTAGCGGGGGCCTTGACCCAGTACTTC
TRBV7-2	TRBJ2-7	-	-	CASSSRQSSYEQYF	TGTGCCAGCAGCTCTAGACAGAGCTCCTACGAGCAGTACTTC
TRBV7-7	TRBJ2-1	-	-	CASSLGSGGSSLNNEQFF	TGTGCCAGCAGCTTAGGATCCGGGGGTTCATCGTTGAACAATGAGCAGTTCTTC